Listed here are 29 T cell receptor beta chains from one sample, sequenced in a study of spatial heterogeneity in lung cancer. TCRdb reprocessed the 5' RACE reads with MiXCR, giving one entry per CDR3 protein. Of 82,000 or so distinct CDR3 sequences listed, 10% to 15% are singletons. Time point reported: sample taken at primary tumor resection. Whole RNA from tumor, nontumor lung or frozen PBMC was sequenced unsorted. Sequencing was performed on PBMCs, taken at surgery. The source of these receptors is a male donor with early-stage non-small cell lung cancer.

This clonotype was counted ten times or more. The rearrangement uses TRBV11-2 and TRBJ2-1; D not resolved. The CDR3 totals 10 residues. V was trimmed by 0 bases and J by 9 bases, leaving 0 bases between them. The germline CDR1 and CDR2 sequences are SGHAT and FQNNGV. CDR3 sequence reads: CASSLDEQFF. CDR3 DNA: TGTGCCAGCAGCTTAGATGAGCAGTTCTTC. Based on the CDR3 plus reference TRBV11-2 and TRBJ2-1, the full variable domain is EAGVAQSPRYKIIEKRQSVAFWCNPISGHATLYWYQQILGQGPKLLIQFQNNGVVDDSQLPKDRFSAERLKGVDSTLKIQPAKLEDSAVYLCASSLDEQFFGPGTRLTVL.

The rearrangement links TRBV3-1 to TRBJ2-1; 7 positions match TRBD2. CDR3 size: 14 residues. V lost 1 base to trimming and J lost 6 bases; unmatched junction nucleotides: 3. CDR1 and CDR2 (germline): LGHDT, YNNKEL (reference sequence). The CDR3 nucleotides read TGTGCCAGCAGCCAAGTTACTAGCGCCAATGAGCAGTTCTTC. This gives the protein CASSQVTSANEQFF.

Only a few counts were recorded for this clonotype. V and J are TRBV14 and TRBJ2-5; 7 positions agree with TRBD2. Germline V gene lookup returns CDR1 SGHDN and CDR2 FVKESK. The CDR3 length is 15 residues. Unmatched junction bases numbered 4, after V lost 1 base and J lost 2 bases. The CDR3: CASSQVYGGQETQYF. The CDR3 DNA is TGTGCCAGCAGCCAAGTTTACGGGGGGCAAGAGACCCAGTACTTC.

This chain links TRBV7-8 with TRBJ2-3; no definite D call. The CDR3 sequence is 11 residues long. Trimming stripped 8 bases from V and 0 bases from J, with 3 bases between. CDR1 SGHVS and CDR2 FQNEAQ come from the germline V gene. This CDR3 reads CASGSTDTQYF. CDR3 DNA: TGTGCCAGCGGGAGCACAGATACGCAGTATTTT.

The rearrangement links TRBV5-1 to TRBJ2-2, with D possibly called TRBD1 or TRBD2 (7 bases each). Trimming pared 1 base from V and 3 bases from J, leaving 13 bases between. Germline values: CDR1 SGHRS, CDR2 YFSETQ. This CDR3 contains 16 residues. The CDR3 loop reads CASSLKTGRDTGELFF. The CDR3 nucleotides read TGCGCCAGCAGCTTGAAGACAGGGAGGGACACCGGGGAGCTGTTTTTT.

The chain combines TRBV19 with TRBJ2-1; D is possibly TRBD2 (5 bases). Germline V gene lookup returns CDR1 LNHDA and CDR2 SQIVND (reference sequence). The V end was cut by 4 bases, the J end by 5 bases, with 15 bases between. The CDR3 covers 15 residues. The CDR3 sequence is CASSRSGPQDNEQFF. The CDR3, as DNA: TGTGCCAGTAGTAGGAGCGGACCCCAGGACAATGAGCAGTTCTTC.

The CDR3 DNA follows: TGTGCCAGTTGGGGGGGAGATACGCAGTATTTT. It specifies CASWGGDTQYF. This sequence joins TRBV7-9 and TRBJ2-3; TRBD2 matches at 7 bases. CDR1 is SEHNR, CDR2 FQNEAQ, per germline (reference sequence). The CDR3 spans 11 residues. Germline trimming cut 9 bases from V and 5 bases from J; bases unmatched to any gene: 2.

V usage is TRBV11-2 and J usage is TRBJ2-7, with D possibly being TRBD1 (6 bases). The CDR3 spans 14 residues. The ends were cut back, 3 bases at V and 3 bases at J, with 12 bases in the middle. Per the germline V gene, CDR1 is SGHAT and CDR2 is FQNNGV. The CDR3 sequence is CASSFPPGDYEQYF. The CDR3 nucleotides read TGTGCCAGCAGCTTTCCCCCAGGGGACTACGAGCAGTACTTC.

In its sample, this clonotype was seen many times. The CDR3, as DNA: TGTGCCAGCAGCCAAGATTCGACAGGGAGAGGCTACACCTTC. Its translation: CASSQDSTGRGYTF. The chain employs TRBV3-1 and TRBJ1-2, with TRBD1 identical over 7 bases. The ends lost 0 bases at V and 8 bases at J; junction bases unmatched: 6. Germline CDR1 LGHDT, CDR2 YNNKEL (reference sequence). The CDR3 spans 14 residues. The full variable domain, with the rest looked up from reference TRBV3-1 and TRBJ1-2, is DTAVSQTPKYLVTQMGNDKSIKCEQNLGHDTMYWYKQDSKKFLKIMFSYNNKELIINETVPNRFSPKSPDKAHLNLHINSLELGDSAVYFCASSQDSTGRGYTFGSGTRLTVV.

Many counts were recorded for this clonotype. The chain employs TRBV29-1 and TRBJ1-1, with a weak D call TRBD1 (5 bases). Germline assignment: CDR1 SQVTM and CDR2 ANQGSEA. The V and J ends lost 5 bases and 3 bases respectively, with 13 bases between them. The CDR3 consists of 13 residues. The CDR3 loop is CSVHRGFDTEAFF. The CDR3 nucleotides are TGCAGCGTTCACCGGGGCTTCGACACTGAAGCTTTCTTT. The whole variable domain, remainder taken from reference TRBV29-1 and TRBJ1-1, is SAVISQKPSRDICQRGTSLTIQCQVDSQVTMMFWYRQQPGQSLTLIATANQGSEATYESGFVIDKFPISRPNLTFSTLTVSNMSPEDSSIYLCSVHRGFDTEAFFGQGTRLTVV.

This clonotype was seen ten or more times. The CDR3 coding sequence is TGTGCCAGCAGCAAAGTTGAGGGACGCAATCAGCCCCAGCATTTT. It is translated as CASSKVEGRNQPQHF. This rearrangement joins TRBV21-1 to TRBJ1-5; the table's D call TRBD1 went unverified against the DNA. TRBV21-1 corresponds to a pseudogene. The CDR3 is 15 amino acids.

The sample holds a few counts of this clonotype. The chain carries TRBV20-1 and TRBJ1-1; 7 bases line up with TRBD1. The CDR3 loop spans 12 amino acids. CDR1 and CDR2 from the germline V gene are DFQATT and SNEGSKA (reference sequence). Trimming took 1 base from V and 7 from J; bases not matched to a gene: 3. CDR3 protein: CSARGQGFEAFF. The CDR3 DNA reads TGCAGTGCTAGAGGACAGGGTTTTGAAGCTTTCTTT.

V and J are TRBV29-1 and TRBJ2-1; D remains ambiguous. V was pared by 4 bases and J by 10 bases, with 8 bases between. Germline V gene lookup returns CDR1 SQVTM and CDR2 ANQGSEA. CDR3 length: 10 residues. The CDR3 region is CSVGSGEQFF. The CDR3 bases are TGCAGCGTTGGGTCCGGCGAGCAGTTCTTC.

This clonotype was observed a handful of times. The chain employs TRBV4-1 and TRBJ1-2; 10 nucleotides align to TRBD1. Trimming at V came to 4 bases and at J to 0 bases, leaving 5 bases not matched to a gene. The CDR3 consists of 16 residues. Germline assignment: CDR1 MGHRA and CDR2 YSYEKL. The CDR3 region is CASSPGTGASNYGYTF. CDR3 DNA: TGCGCCAGCAGCCCCGGGACAGGGGCGTCTAACTATGGCTACACCTTC.

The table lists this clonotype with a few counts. The CDR3 reads CSASGTRTDTQYF. As DNA, the CDR3 is TGCAGCGCGTCCGGGACTCGCACAGATACGCAGTATTTT. The V gene is TRBV29-1, the J gene TRBJ2-3; D may be TRBD2 (6 bases). The V gene's germline CDR1 is SQVTM and CDR2 ANQGSEA. The CDR3 contains 13 residues. V dropped 7 bases and J dropped 1 base, with 12 bases sitting between them.

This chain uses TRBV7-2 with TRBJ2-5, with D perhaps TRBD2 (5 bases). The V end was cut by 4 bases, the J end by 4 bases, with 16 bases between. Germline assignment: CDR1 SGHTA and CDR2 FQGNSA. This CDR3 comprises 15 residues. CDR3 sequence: CASSSGLGSRETQYF. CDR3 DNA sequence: TGTGCCAGCAGCTCAGGACTGGGGAGCAGAGAGACCCAGTACTTC.

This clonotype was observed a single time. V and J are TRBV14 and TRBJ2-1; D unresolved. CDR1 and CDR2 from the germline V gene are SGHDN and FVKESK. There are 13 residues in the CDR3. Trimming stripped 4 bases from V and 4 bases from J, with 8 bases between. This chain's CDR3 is CASSPPAYNEQFF. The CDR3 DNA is TGTGCCAGCAGCCCTCCGGCGTACAATGAGCAGTTCTTC.

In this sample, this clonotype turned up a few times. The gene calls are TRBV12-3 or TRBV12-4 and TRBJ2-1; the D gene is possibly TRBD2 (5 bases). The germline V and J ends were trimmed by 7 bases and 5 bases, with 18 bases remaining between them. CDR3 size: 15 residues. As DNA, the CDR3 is TGTGCCAGCACTCTCGGACTCGTCGACCACAATGAGCAGTTCTTC. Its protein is CASTLGLVDHNEQFF.

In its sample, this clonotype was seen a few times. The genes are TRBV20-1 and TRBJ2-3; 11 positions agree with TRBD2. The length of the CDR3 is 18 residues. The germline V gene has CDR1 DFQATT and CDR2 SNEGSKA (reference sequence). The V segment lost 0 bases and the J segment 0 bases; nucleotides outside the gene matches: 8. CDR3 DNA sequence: TGCAGTGCTAGAGATAACCTAGCGGGGGGACCTAGCACAGATACGCAGTATTTT. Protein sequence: CSARDNLAGGPSTDTQYF.

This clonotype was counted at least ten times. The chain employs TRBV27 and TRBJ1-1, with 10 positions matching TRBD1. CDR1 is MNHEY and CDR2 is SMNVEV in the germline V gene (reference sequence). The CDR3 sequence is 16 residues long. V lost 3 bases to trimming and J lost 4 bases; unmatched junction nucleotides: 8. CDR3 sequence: CASSFFAGTGVTEAFF. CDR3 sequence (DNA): TGTGCCAGCAGTTTTTTTGCCGGGACAGGGGTCACTGAAGCTTTCTTT.

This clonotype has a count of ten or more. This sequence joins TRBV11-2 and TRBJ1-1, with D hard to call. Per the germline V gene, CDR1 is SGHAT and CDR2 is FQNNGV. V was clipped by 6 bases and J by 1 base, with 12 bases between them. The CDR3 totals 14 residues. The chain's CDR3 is CASREPGRNTEAFF. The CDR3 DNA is TGTGCCAGCAGGGAACCCGGCAGGAACACTGAAGCTTTCTTT.

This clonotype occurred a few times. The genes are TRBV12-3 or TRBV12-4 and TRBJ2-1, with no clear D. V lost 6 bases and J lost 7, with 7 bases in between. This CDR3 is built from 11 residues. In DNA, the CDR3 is TGTGCCAGCAGCTCCGGGAATGAGCAGTTCTTC. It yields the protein CASSSGNEQFF.

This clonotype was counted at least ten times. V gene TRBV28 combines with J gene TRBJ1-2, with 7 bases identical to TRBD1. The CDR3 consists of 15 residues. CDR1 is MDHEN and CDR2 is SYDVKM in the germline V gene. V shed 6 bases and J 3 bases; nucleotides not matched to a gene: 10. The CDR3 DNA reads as TGTGCCAGCAGGTATCCTACAGGGGAAGACTATGGCTACACCTTC. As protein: CASRYPTGEDYGYTF.

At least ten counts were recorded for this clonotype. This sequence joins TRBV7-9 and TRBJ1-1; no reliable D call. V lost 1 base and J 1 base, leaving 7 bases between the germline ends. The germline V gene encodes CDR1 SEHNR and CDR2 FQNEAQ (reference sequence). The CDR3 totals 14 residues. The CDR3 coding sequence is TGTGCCAGCAGCTTAGGTACAGAGAACACTGAAGCTTTCTTT. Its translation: CASSLGTENTEAFF.

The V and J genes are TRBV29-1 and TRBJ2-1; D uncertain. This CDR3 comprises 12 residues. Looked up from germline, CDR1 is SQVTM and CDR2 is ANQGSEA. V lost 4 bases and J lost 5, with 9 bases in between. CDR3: CSVAMGNNEQFF. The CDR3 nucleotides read TGCAGCGTTGCAATGGGGAACAATGAGCAGTTCTTC.

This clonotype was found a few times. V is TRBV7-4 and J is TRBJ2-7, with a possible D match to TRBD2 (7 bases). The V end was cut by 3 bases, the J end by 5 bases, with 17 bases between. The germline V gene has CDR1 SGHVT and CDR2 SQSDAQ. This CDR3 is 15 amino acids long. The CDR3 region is CASSFPGGPKHEQYF. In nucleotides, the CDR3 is TGTGCCAGCAGCTTCCCCGGGGGGCCTAAGCACGAGCAGTACTTC.

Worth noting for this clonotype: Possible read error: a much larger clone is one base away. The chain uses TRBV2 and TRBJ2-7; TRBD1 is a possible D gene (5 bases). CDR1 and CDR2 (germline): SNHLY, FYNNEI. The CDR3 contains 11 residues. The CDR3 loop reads CDSRASYEQYF. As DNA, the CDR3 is TGTGACAGCAGGGCTTCCTACGAGCAGTACTTC.

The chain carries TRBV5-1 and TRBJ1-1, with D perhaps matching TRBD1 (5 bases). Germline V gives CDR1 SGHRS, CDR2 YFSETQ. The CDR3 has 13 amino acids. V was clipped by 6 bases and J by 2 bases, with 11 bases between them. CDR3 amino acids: CASNLGENTEAFF. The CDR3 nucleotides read TGCGCCAGCAACTTAGGGGAAAACACTGAAGCTTTCTTT.

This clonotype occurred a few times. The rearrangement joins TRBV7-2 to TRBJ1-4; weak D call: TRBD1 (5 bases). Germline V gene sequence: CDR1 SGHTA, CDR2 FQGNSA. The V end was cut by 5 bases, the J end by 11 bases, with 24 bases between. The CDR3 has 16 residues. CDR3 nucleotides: TGTGCCAGCAGCCGACTCTCGGCGGACTCTGAGGGGAAACTGTTTTTT. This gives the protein CASSRLSADSEGKLFF. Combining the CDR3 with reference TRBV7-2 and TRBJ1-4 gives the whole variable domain GAGVSQSPSNKVTEKGKDVELRCDPISGHTALYWYRQSLGQGLEFLIYFQGNSAPDKSGLPSDRFSAERTGGSVSTLTIQRTQQEDSAVYLCASSRLSADSEGKLFFGSGTQLSVL.